This TCR beta chain was documented in a study of T cell responses to AZD1222 COVID-19 vaccine. Measured with immunoSEQ multiplex PCR; TCRdb has only the in-frame clones, and not every one. This sample yields roughly 130,000 clones, of which approximately 86% are seen a single time; roughly 1.5% belongs to the top ten. This CDR3 is 15 amino acids long. Germline V lookup: CDR1 SGHVS, CDR2 FQNEAQ. V lost 5 bases, J lost 4 bases, and 17 bases lay in between. The sequencing used peripheral blood, collected on day 0 of AZD1222 vaccination. The sequence derives from an adult in good health. J is TRBJ1-2 and V is TRBV7-8, with D perhaps matching TRBD1 (6 bases). CDR3 in DNA: TGTGCCAGCAGCCCCCCCGGGACATTCGGCTATGGCTACACCTTC. Translated: CASSPPGTFGYGYTF.